What follows describes a single T cell receptor beta chain. What it binds is not known. This sample is part of a study of OX40 agonist ivuxolimab in advanced cancers. About the research overall: The patients' treatment was ivuxolimab, an agonistic anti-OX40 (CD134) antibody. Study results and caveats: Normalized T-cell clonal expansion was also low in a subset of nonresponders.

TCRdb's copy holds only in-frame clones and misses some; the assay was immunoSEQ multiplex PCR. The sample contains tens of thousands of clones, about 83% of which appear only once. With autoimmune disease history or systemic immunosuppression, patients were excluded. There are 15 residues in the CDR3. Germline V CDR1 and CDR2: SEHNR, FQNEAQ (reference sequence). With 0 bases clipped from V and 8 bases from J, the junction kept 8 bases outside the gene matches. This chain connects TRBV7-9 to TRBJ1-2; 8 bases map to TRBD1. The sequencing used CD4+ or CD8+ T cells sorted from blood, collected in a trial of the OX40 agonist ivuxolimab. The receptor was derived from an adult with an advanced solid tumor such as melanoma, head and neck, liver or kidney cancer. The CDR3 bases are TGTGCCAGCAGCTTAGCGCAGGGGACAGGTGTCGGCTACACCTTC. Translating gives CASSLAQGTGVGYTF.